This is a list of T cell receptor beta chains from one sample in a study of OX40 agonist ivuxolimab in advanced cancers. Here immunoSEQ multiplex PCR was the method, and the copy in TCRdb shows in-frame clones only, minus some. This table has some 19,000 clones, approximately 71% appearing once. This specimen consisted of CD4+ or CD8+ T cells sorted from blood, obtained in a trial of the OX40 agonist ivuxolimab. The receptors come from an adult with an advanced solid tumor such as melanoma, head and neck, liver or kidney cancer. Both conserved end residues are part of each CDR3. A D gene is named only where the DNA matches it firmly. A clone size is listed for some rows: how often the clone was seen (once, few, many), or a class if it is expanded.

TRBV5-1,TRBJ2-1,NA,NA,TGCGCCAGTTTGTGGGGCAATGAGCAGTTCTTC,CASLWGNEQFF
TRBV5-6,TRBJ2-2,NA,NA,TGTGCCAGCAGCAACGCCCGAACCTCTACCGGGGAGCTGTTTTTT,CASSNARTSTGELFF
TRBV6-6,TRBJ2-7,NA,NA,TGTGCCAGCAGCTACGACAGAGGCTACGAGCAGTACTTC,CASSYDRGYEQYF
TRBV28,TRBJ2-3,NA,TRBD1,TGTGCCAGCAGTCCTCCGACAGGGGAACGGAATACGCAGTATTTT,CASSPPTGERNTQYF
TRBV2,TRBJ2-7,NA,NA,TGTGCCAGCAGCGACCCTCCCTACGAGCAGTACTTC,CASSDPPYEQYF
TRBV4-1,TRBJ2-7,few,TRBD1,TGCGCCAGCAGCTGGGTGACAGGGAGTCTCTACGAGCAGTACTTC,CASSWVTGSLYEQYF
TRBV28,TRBJ2-2,NA,NA,TGTGCCAGCAGTTTAAATACCCCCGGGGAGCTGTTTTTT,CASSLNTPGELFF
TRBV19,TRBJ1-4,NA,TRBD1,TGTGCCAGTAGTCCGATGAGGACAGGGAAAACTAATGAAAAACTGTTTTTT,CASSPMRTGKTNEKLFF
TRBV5-1,TRBJ2-1,NA,TRBD2,TGCGCCAGCAGCCCATTAGCGGGCCCGACGTACAATGAGCAGTTCTTC,CASSPLAGPTYNEQFF
TRBV27,TRBJ2-1,NA,NA,TGTGCCAGCAGTTTAATTGGGACACGAACCTACAATGAGCAGTTCTTC,CASSLIGTRTYNEQFF
TRBV27,TRBJ2-3,NA,TRBD2,TGTGCCAGCAGTTTATCCTCCCTGTCGGTGCGGGGGGGATTCACAGATACGCAGTATTTT,CASSLSSLSVRGGFTDTQYF
TRBV5-8,TRBJ2-2,NA,NA,TGTGCCAGCAGCTTGTCATGGCGTTCCGGGGAGCTGTTTTTT,CASSLSWRSGELFF
TRBV5-1,TRBJ2-7,medium-sized,NA,TGCGCCAGCAGTCCCTGGGGGCAGGTCCTACTCTACGAGCAGTACTTC,CASSPWGQVLLYEQYF
TRBV5-5,TRBJ2-1,NA,NA,TGTGCCAGCAAACTCTTAGGCTCTAGCTCCTACAATGAGCAGTTCTTC,CASKLLGSSSYNEQFF
TRBV4-2,TRBJ1-2,NA,NA,TGTGCCAGCAGCCAAGGAGGGGGGCTGGAGGGCTACACCTTC,CASSQGGGLEGYTF
TRBV6-6,TRBJ1-3,NA,NA,TGTGCCAGCAGTTACGGGCAGGGCGCTGGAAACACCATATATTTT,CASSYGQGAGNTIYF
TRBV7-6,TRBJ1-5,few,TRBD1,TGTGCCAGCAGCCCAGGGGGACCCAATCAGCCCCAGCATTTT,CASSPGGPNQPQHF
TRBV11-2,TRBJ2-7,NA,NA,TGTGCCAGCAGCTACGAACCGGGACAACACGAGCAGTACTTC,CASSYEPGQHEQYF